This T cell receptor (beta chain) was sequenced for a study of OX40 agonist ivuxolimab in advanced cancers. On the study more broadly: The dose of intravenous ivuxolimab that patients received every 2 weeks ranged from 0.01 to 10 mg/kg.

People who had autoimmune disease history or systemic immunosuppression were excluded. The CDR3 runs to 13 residues. The V and J ends lost 0 bases and 8 bases respectively, with 10 bases between them. Germline loops: CDR1 LNHNV, CDR2 YYDKDF (reference sequence). Comments on this clone: What it binds is not known.

Clones were sequenced by immunoSEQ multiplex PCR, and TCRdb holds only the in-frame ones, with some missing. The profile shows tens of thousands of clones, roughly 80% of them singletons. General observations from the study: Clonal expansion by week 6 occurred in CD4+ and CD8+ blood T cells (at 0.1 to 3.0 mg/kg).

The specimen comprised CD4+ or CD8+ T cells sorted from blood, sampled in a trial of the OX40 agonist ivuxolimab. The chain is built from TRBV15 and TRBJ1-2; weak D call: TRBD1 (5 bases). This sequence originates from an adult with an advanced solid tumor such as melanoma, head and neck, liver or kidney cancer. The CDR3 nucleotides read TGTGCCACCAGCAGAGATTACGGGGGGGGCTACACCTTC. This codes for CATSRDYGGGYTF.